This T cell receptor beta chain was retrieved from a study of T-cell memory formation after mild COVID-19. Study details: Largely, the TCR clusters proved donor specific. Study-wide results and caveats: Memory from before infection featured some responding clones, which suggests cross-reactive memory joined. Mainly CM and EM harbored the contracting CD4+ clones; mainly EMRA harbored the CD8+ ones. There was a balanced CD4/CD8 profile in clones contracting day 15 to 85, and later expanders leaned CD4+.

The germline CDR1 and CDR2 sequences are DFQATT and SNEGSKA (reference sequence). Trimming took 6 bases from V and 2 from J, leaving 14 bases between them. The CDR3 is made up of 14 amino acids. The table lists this clonotype with a few counts. No antigen is known for it. From the 5' RACE reads, TCRdb called clonotypes with MiXCR, one entry per CDR3 protein. The sample has about 400,000 distinct CDR3 sequences; around 15% are singletons. Sequenced input: PBMCs or a T cell subset sorted from them (not recorded which). The receptor was isolated from a man between 18 and 29 years old who had mild COVID-19 (a few samples of this study predate the infection). Cell type and time point are not known. V usage is TRBV20-1 and J usage is TRBJ2-1, with D perhaps matching TRBD1 (5 bases). CDR3 region: CSAIDQGTYNEQFF. For the CDR3, the DNA is TGCAGTGCGATAGACCAGGGAACCTACAATGAGCAGTTCTTC.